This TCR beta chain emerged from a study of beta chain features in type 1 diabetes. A single heparinised draw of 95 to 150 mL on average was taken per donor. Unmatched junction bases numbered 5, after V lost 4 bases and J lost 4 bases. Germline CDR1 MNHNY, CDR2 SVGAGI (reference sequence). There are 14 residues in the CDR3. As concerns this clone: Antigen unknown.

Expressed TCRB transcripts were sequenced because the isolated RNA had all been reverse transcribed beforehand. The study sequenced naive, central memory and regulatory T cell samples to an average of about 3.5 million reads. Profiled with immunoSEQ multiplex PCR; TCRdb holds only in-frame clones, not every one. The sample includes hundreds of thousands of clones, around an eighth of them seen just once. Overall study results and limits: Shortening that was moderate but significant affected the TCRB CDR3s of Type 1 diabetes patients in all four CD4+ subsets.

The rearrangement joins TRBV6-6 to TRBJ1-2; 8 nucleotides agree with TRBD1. The sequence was obtained from a young woman with type 1 diabetes. Specimen: naive CD4+ T cells from blood. The CDR3 reads CASSSSGQAYGYTF. The DNA of the CDR3 is TGTGCCAGCAGTTCCTCGGGACAGGCCTATGGCTACACCTTC.